Listed below are T cell receptor beta chains from one sample, sequenced in a study of PD-1 blockade in mismatch repair-deficient tumors. Profiled with immunoSEQ multiplex PCR; TCRdb holds only in-frame clones, not every one. The table has approximately 63,000 clones, approximately 88% seen once; the top ten hold about 14%. The sequencing used peripheral blood, collected 52 weeks after starting pembrolizumab. The receptors were sampled from an adult with mismatch repair-deficient cancer. The CDR3 runs from the conserved cysteine through the conserved F or W. A D gene is named only where the DNA matches it firmly. Rows may omit the clone size; those that give it use once, few, many or a size class.

j_gene | abundance | v_gene | d_gene | len | CDR3aa | CDR3nt
TRBJ2-7 | . | TRBV11-2 | . | 11 | CASSLVYEQYF | TGTGCCAGCAGCTTAGTTTACGAGCAGTACTTC
TRBJ2-7 | . | TRBV9 | . | 13 | CASSVEGEGEQYF | TGTGCCAGCAGCGTAGAAGGGGAAGGCGAGCAGTACTTC
TRBJ2-7 | few | TRBV6-5 | TRBD2 | 14 | CASSIAGVRYEQYF | TGTGCCAGTTCAATAGCGGGAGTAAGGTACGAGCAGTACTTC
TRBJ2-2 | . | TRBV7-9 | TRBD2 | 15 | CASWGGTADAGELFF | TGTGCCAGCTGGGGAGGGACGGCTGACGCCGGGGAGCTGTTTTTT
TRBJ2-7 | . | TRBV30 | TRBD2 | 13 | CAWTMGGGYEQYF | TGTGCCTGGACAATGGGGGGGGGCTACGAGCAGTACTTC
TRBJ1-1 | . | TRBV15 | . | 14 | CATSPYGGHSEAFF | TGTGCCACCAGCCCCTATGGGGGGCATAGTGAAGCTTTCTTT
TRBJ1-5 | . | TRBV30 | . | 14 | CAWNPQGINQPQHF | TGTGCCTGGAACCCTCAGGGAATCAATCAGCCCCAGCATTTT
TRBJ2-1 | . | TRBV9 | TRBD2 | 14 | CASSGPGGSNEQFF | TGTGCCAGCAGCGGTCCGGGAGGCTCCAATGAGCAGTTCTTC
TRBJ2-7 | . | TRBV9 | . | 15 | CASSVGAVWIYEQYF | TGTGCCAGCAGCGTAGGAGCGGTTTGGATCTACGAGCAGTACTTC
TRBJ2-3 | . | TRBV7-9 | . | 13 | CASSLGFRDTQYF | TGTGCCAGCAGCTTAGGGTTCCGCGATACGCAGTATTTT
TRBJ2-2 | once | TRBV9 | TRBD2 | 19 | CASSSPSGPSEVYTGELFF | TGTGCCAGCAGCTCACCTAGCGGGCCCTCCGAGGTGTACACCGGGGAGCTGTTTTTT
TRBJ2-7 | . | TRBV25-1 | . | 14 | CASSDAGTYYEQYF | TGTGCCAGCAGTGACGCCGGGACATACTACGAGCAGTACTTC
TRBJ2-2 | once | TRBV5-5 | TRBD2 | 18 | CASSRGTSGRVDTGELFF | TGTGCCAGCAGCCGTGGGACTAGCGGGAGAGTAGACACCGGGGAGCTGTTTTTT
TRBJ2-3 | . | TRBV19 | . | 14 | CASSAQTQLDTQYF | TGTGCCAGTAGTGCACAAACCCAACTGGATACGCAGTATTTT
TRBJ2-7 | . | TRBV4-1 | . | 13 | CASSPGSSYEQYF | TGCGCCAGCAGCCCGGGCAGCTCCTACGAGCAGTACTTC
TRBJ1-3 | . | TRBV11-2 | . | 14 | CASSGWGSGNTIYF | TGTGCCAGCAGCGGGTGGGGCTCTGGAAACACCATATATTTT
TRBJ2-3 | . | TRBV9 | TRBD2 | 16 | CASSVALAGNTDTQYF | TGTGCCAGCAGCGTAGCTCTAGCGGGGAACACAGATACGCAGTATTTT
TRBJ2-5 | . | TRBV7-2 | . | 15 | CASSSPPGGGETQYF | TGTGCCAGCAGCTCCCCGCCGGGGGGCGGGGAGACCCAGTACTTC
TRBJ2-4 | once | TRBV11-2 | TRBD1 | 14 | CASSLDRGQPQWHF | TGTGCCAGCAGCTTAGATCGGGGACAGCCACAATGGCACTTC
TRBJ2-3 | . | TRBV19 | TRBD2 | 15 | CASSIGGRPTDTQYF | TGTGCCAGTAGTATAGGCGGGAGGCCCACAGATACGCAGTATTTT
TRBJ1-2 | medium-sized | TRBV7-9 | . | 13 | CASSLDSNYGYTF | TGTGCCAGCAGCCTGGACAGTAACTATGGCTACACCTTC
TRBJ2-5 | . | TRBV7-2 | . | 14 | CASSLLAYQETQYF | TGTGCCAGCAGCTTACTAGCGTACCAAGAGACCCAGTACTTC
TRBJ2-3 | . | TRBV11-2 | . | 17 | CASSLDLIGGRTDTQYF | TGTGCCAGCAGCTTAGATCTTATTGGTGGGAGGACAGATACGCAGTATTTT
TRBJ1-4 | . | TRBV19 | TRBD1 | 15 | CASSIIGTGNEKLFF | TGTGCCAGTAGTATAATTGGGACAGGGAACGAAAAACTGTTTTTT
TRBJ2-1 | . | TRBV6-5 | TRBD2 | 15 | CASSYGGDVYNEQFF | TGTGCCAGCAGTTACGGGGGGGATGTCTACAATGAGCAGTTCTTC
TRBJ1-2 | . | TRBV28 | TRBD1 | 14 | CASSLLGQGYGYTF | TGTGCCAGCAGTTTATTAGGACAGGGCTATGGCTACACCTTC
TRBJ1-4 | . | TRBV28 | . | 12 | CASRGGREKLFF | TGCGCTTCTCGAGGGGGGCGGGAAAAACTGTTTTTT
TRBJ2-7 | . | TRBV29-1 | TRBD1 | 11 | CSVQQGYEQYF | TGCAGCGTCCAACAGGGGTACGAGCAGTACTTC
TRBJ2-5 | . | TRBV9 | TRBD1 | 14 | CASSEDRRQETQYF | TGTGCCAGCAGCGAGGACAGGAGACAAGAGACCCAGTACTTC
TRBJ2-3 | . | TRBV27 | TRBD1 | 22 | CASSSTTSFGTGGRVHTDTQYF | TGTGCCAGCAGTTCTACCACGTCCTTTGGGACAGGGGGTAGGGTCCACACAGATACGCAGTATTTT
TRBJ2-2 | once | TRBV10-3 | . | 15 | CAISEPETGTGELFF | TGTGCCATCAGTGAGCCGGAAACGGGGACCGGGGAGCTGTTTTTT